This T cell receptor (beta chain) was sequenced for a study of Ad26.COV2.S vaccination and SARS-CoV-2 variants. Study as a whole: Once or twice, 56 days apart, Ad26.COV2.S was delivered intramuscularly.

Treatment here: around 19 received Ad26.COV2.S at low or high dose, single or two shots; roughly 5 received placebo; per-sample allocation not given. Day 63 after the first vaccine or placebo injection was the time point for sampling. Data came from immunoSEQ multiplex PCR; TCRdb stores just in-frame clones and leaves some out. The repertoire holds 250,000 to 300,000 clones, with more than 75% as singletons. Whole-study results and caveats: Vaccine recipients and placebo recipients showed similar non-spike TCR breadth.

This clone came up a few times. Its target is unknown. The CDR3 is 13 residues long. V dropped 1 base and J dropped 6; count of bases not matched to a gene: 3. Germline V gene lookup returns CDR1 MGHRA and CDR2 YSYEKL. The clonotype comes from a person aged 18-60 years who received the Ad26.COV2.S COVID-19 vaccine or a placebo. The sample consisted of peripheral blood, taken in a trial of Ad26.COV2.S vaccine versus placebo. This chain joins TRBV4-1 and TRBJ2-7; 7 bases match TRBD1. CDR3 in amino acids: CASSQVGGGEQYF. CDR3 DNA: TGCGCCAGCAGCCAAGTAGGGGGCGGCGAGCAGTACTTC.